This TCR beta chain is from a study of control samples from healthy donors and cancer patients. TCRdb's table, derived via immunoSEQ multiplex PCR, lists solely in-frame clones and lacks some. Of around 150,000 clones in the sample, 70% to 90% were seen once. Germline CDR1 and CDR2: LGHDT and YNNKEL (reference sequence). V lost 1 base to trimming and J lost 4 bases, with 19 bases between them. This CDR3 comprises 17 residues. The specimen sequenced was blood. The chain employs TRBV3-1 (or the pseudogene TRBV3-2) and TRBJ1-1, with D perhaps TRBD1 (6 bases). The sequence derives from a man aged 18 to 29 in good health. CDR3 protein: CASSQVIWGGSGTEAFF. The CDR3 DNA sequence: TGTGCCAGCAGCCAAGTGATTTGGGGGGGCTCGGGCACTGAAGCTTTCTTT.